A selection of T cell receptor beta chains follows, all from one sample in a study of shared clonotypes between healthy human individuals. Sequencing was performed with immunoSEQ multiplex PCR; in TCRdb, only in-frame clones are kept and a portion is missing. This table has about 510,000 clones, roughly 95% appearing once. The material sequenced was naive CD4+ T cells sorted from blood. These receptors were collected from a woman aged 30 to 39 in good health. Both conserved end residues are part of each CDR3. D genes are given only for firm matches. Size is stated for part of the rows, as once, few or many counts, or as a class when the clone is expanded.

CDR3 DNA: TGTGCCAGCAGTTCGGGACAGGGGCTAGATAATGAAAAACTGTTTTTT
CDR3 protein: CASSSGQGLDNEKLFF
D gene: TRBD1
V gene: TRBV7-9
J gene: TRBJ1-4
clone size: NA

CDR3 DNA: TGTGCCAGTAGTAGTGACAGGGGCTACGAGCAGTACTTC
CDR3 protein: CASSSDRGYEQYF
D gene: TRBD1
V gene: TRBV19
J gene: TRBJ2-7
clone size: NA

CDR3 DNA: TGTGCCAGCAGCCAAGAAACAACGGGAAACGAGCAGTACTTC
CDR3 protein: CASSQETTGNEQYF
D gene: NA
V gene: TRBV4-2
J gene: TRBJ2-7
clone size: NA

CDR3 DNA: TGCAGCACTAGACAGACCACTGAAGCTTTCTTT
CDR3 protein: CSTRQTTEAFF
D gene: NA
V gene: TRBV29-1
J gene: TRBJ1-1
clone size: NA

CDR3 DNA: TGTGCCAGCAACCCTTGGACAAACACAGATACGCAGTATTTT
CDR3 protein: CASNPWTNTDTQYF
D gene: NA
V gene: TRBV28
J gene: TRBJ2-3
clone size: NA

CDR3 DNA: TGTGCCAGCAGCCCCCGCGGAAGCTCCTACGAGCAGTACTTC
CDR3 protein: CASSPRGSSYEQYF
D gene: NA
V gene: TRBV7-2
J gene: TRBJ2-7
clone size: NA

CDR3 DNA: TGTGCCAGCAGACCTACCTCCGGGACTAGGACCTACGAGCAGTACTTC
CDR3 protein: CASRPTSGTRTYEQYF
D gene: TRBD2
V gene: TRBV11-2
J gene: TRBJ2-7
clone size: NA

CDR3 DNA: TGTGCCAGCAGGATGCGGACAGGGGGCATGACCGGGGAGCTGTTTTTT
CDR3 protein: CASRMRTGGMTGELFF
D gene: TRBD1
V gene: TRBV6-6
J gene: TRBJ2-2
clone size: NA

CDR3 DNA: TGTGCCAGCAGGGACGGCGCTAACTATGGCTACACCTTC
CDR3 protein: CASRDGANYGYTF
D gene: NA
V gene: TRBV2
J gene: TRBJ1-2
clone size: NA

CDR3 DNA: TGTGCCAGCAGTGGAGATGGCCCTGGAGGGACTAATGAAAAACTGTTTTTT
CDR3 protein: CASSGDGPGGTNEKLFF
D gene: NA
V gene: TRBV28
J gene: TRBJ1-4
clone size: NA

CDR3 DNA: TGTGCCAGCTCACCTGTGAGAGGGGTGGCTGAAGCTTTCTTT
CDR3 protein: CASSPVRGVAEAFF
D gene: NA
V gene: TRBV18
J gene: TRBJ1-1
clone size: NA

CDR3 DNA: TGTGCCAGCACCTATAGAGGGGCTCCCTACAATGAGCAGTTCTTC
CDR3 protein: CASTYRGAPYNEQFF
D gene: NA
V gene: TRBV28
J gene: TRBJ2-1
clone size: NA

CDR3 DNA: TGTGCCAGCAGCTTAGGGAGTGCAGATACGCAGTATTTT
CDR3 protein: CASSLGSADTQYF
D gene: NA
V gene: TRBV7-9
J gene: TRBJ2-3
clone size: NA

CDR3 DNA: TGTGCCAGCAGCTTCGGACTAGCGGGACCCCAAGAGACCCAGTACTTC
CDR3 protein: CASSFGLAGPQETQYF
D gene: TRBD2
V gene: TRBV5-4
J gene: TRBJ2-5
clone size: NA

CDR3 DNA: TGCGCCAGCAGCGGCGCCACAGGGTACGGTGAAGCTTTCTTT
CDR3 protein: CASSGATGYGEAFF
D gene: NA
V gene: TRBV5-1
J gene: TRBJ1-1
clone size: NA

CDR3 DNA: TGCGCCAGCAGCCGCTACCGGGATCCGAACTACACCTTC
CDR3 protein: CASSRYRDPNYTF
D gene: NA
V gene: TRBV4-1
J gene: TRBJ1-2
clone size: NA

CDR3 DNA: TGTGCCAGTATTCGCTCCACTAACCCCCGGGAGACCCAGTACTTC
CDR3 protein: CASIRSTNPRETQYF
D gene: NA
V gene: TRBV2
J gene: TRBJ2-5
clone size: NA

CDR3 DNA: TGTGCCAGTAAGATAGGGCAGGGGGCGGATCAGCCCCAGCATTTT
CDR3 protein: CASKIGQGADQPQHF
D gene: TRBD1
V gene: TRBV19
J gene: TRBJ1-5
clone size: once

CDR3 DNA: TGTGCCAGTAGCTTACCTAGCGGGAGCTCCCCCTACGAGCAGTACTTC
CDR3 protein: CASSLPSGSSPYEQYF
D gene: TRBD2
V gene: TRBV11-2
J gene: TRBJ2-7
clone size: NA

CDR3 DNA: TGCGCCAGCAGCTCGATGGACAGATACAATGAGCAGTTCTTC
CDR3 protein: CASSSMDRYNEQFF
D gene: NA
V gene: TRBV5-1
J gene: TRBJ2-1
clone size: once

CDR3 DNA: TGTGCCAGCAGCTTGGGTTCCAAACCGTACGAGCAGTTCTTC
CDR3 protein: CASSLGSKPYEQFF
D gene: NA
V gene: TRBV5-4
J gene: TRBJ2-1
clone size: NA

CDR3 DNA: TGTGCCAGCAGCTTCGGTAGCTTTACTAACACCGGGGAGCTGTTTTTT
CDR3 protein: CASSFGSFTNTGELFF
D gene: NA
V gene: TRBV11-2
J gene: TRBJ2-2
clone size: NA

CDR3 DNA: TGTGCCAGCGAAGCGGGAGGGGCTTGGAATGAGCAGTTCTTC
CDR3 protein: CASEAGGAWNEQFF
D gene: TRBD2
V gene: TRBV28
J gene: TRBJ2-1
clone size: NA

CDR3 DNA: TGTGCCAGCAGCCAACGGACAGGGGACACAGATACGCAGTATTTT
CDR3 protein: CASSQRTGDTDTQYF
D gene: TRBD1
V gene: TRBV11-1
J gene: TRBJ2-3
clone size: NA

CDR3 DNA: TGTGCCAGCAGTGACCGCCGACAAGGCGGCAATCAGCCCCAGCATTTT
CDR3 protein: CASSDRRQGGNQPQHF
D gene: NA
V gene: TRBV6-1
J gene: TRBJ1-5
clone size: NA

CDR3 DNA: TGTGCCAGCAGCGCCCTGCAGACAGGGCACCATGGGGAGACCCAGTACTTC
CDR3 protein: CASSALQTGHHGETQYF
D gene: TRBD1
V gene: TRBV7-9
J gene: TRBJ2-5
clone size: NA

CDR3 DNA: TGTGCCACCAGCAGAGATTTTAGAAATTCACCCCTCCACTTT
CDR3 protein: CATSRDFRNSPLHF
D gene: NA
V gene: TRBV15
J gene: TRBJ1-6
clone size: NA

CDR3 DNA: TGCGCCAGCAGTCCGGCGGCAGGGCGTTTCTCCTACGAGCAGTACTTC
CDR3 protein: CASSPAAGRFSYEQYF
D gene: NA
V gene: TRBV5-1
J gene: TRBJ2-7
clone size: NA

CDR3 DNA: TGTGCCAGCAGGTCGCACTACGAGCAGTACTTC
CDR3 protein: CASRSHYEQYF
D gene: NA
V gene: TRBV5-6
J gene: TRBJ2-7
clone size: NA

CDR3 DNA: TGTGCCAGCAGCACCGACAGTCAGCCCCAGCATTTT
CDR3 protein: CASSTDSQPQHF
D gene: NA
V gene: TRBV28
J gene: TRBJ1-5
clone size: NA

CDR3 DNA: TGTGCCAGCAGTGGGACAGGGTCTGGAAACACCATATATTTT
CDR3 protein: CASSGTGSGNTIYF
D gene: TRBD1
V gene: TRBV6-1
J gene: TRBJ1-3
clone size: NA

CDR3 DNA: TGTGCCAGCAGCATTGAAGCGGGATCGGTGAGCACCGGGGAGCTGTTTTTT
CDR3 protein: CASSIEAGSVSTGELFF
D gene: TRBD2
V gene: TRBV5-5
J gene: TRBJ2-2
clone size: NA

CDR3 DNA: TGTGCCAGCAGTGAGGTGCAGGCCACAGATACGCAGTATTTT
CDR3 protein: CASSEVQATDTQYF
D gene: NA
V gene: TRBV25-1
J gene: TRBJ2-3
clone size: NA

CDR3 DNA: TGTGCCTGGAGGCAGGGGGTAGGCTATGGCTACACCTTC
CDR3 protein: CAWRQGVGYGYTF
D gene: TRBD1
V gene: TRBV30
J gene: TRBJ1-2
clone size: NA

CDR3 DNA: TGTGCCATCAGTGAACCAGGGGGCGAATCTGAAGCTTTCTTT
CDR3 protein: CAISEPGGESEAFF
D gene: TRBD1
V gene: TRBV10-3
J gene: TRBJ1-1
clone size: once

CDR3 DNA: TGCAGCGTTGAACCGACAGGAACCTACGAGCAGTACTTC
CDR3 protein: CSVEPTGTYEQYF
D gene: NA
V gene: TRBV29-1
J gene: TRBJ2-7
clone size: NA

CDR3 DNA: TGTGCCAGCAGGGGACCACGGGGACAGACGACACGCAATCAGCCCCAGCATTTT
CDR3 protein: CASRGPRGQTTRNQPQHF
D gene: TRBD1
V gene: TRBV28
J gene: TRBJ1-5
clone size: NA

CDR3 DNA: TGTGCCAGCAGCTTAGTCGGTTATGGCTACACCTTC
CDR3 protein: CASSLVGYGYTF
D gene: NA
V gene: TRBV7-9
J gene: TRBJ1-2
clone size: NA

CDR3 DNA: TGTGCCAGCAGCTTAGCGGATACGAGGGATACGCAGTATTTT
CDR3 protein: CASSLADTRDTQYF
D gene: NA
V gene: TRBV6-6
J gene: TRBJ2-3
clone size: once

CDR3 DNA: TGTGCCAGCAGTGGCCGGGGAGCCGATGCCTACGAGCAGTACTTC
CDR3 protein: CASSGRGADAYEQYF
D gene: NA
V gene: TRBV25-1
J gene: TRBJ2-7
clone size: NA

CDR3 DNA: TGTGCCAGTAGTATAGACGGAAGGACTAGCCTACAAAACCCCTTCTCCTACGAGCAGTACTTC
CDR3 protein: CASSIDGRTSLQNPFSYEQYF
D gene: TRBD2
V gene: TRBV19
J gene: TRBJ2-7
clone size: NA

CDR3 DNA: TGTGCCAGCAGCCCGACCTGGGGAGCGGCCCCATACGAGCAGTACTTC
CDR3 protein: CASSPTWGAAPYEQYF
D gene: NA
V gene: TRBV28
J gene: TRBJ2-7
clone size: NA

CDR3 DNA: TGTGCCAGCGGATGGGGGAACACCGGGGAGCTGTTTTTT
CDR3 protein: CASGWGNTGELFF
D gene: NA
V gene: TRBV2
J gene: TRBJ2-2
clone size: NA

CDR3 DNA: TGCGCCAGCAGAGCTCAGGGTGGCACAGATACGCAGTATTTT
CDR3 protein: CASRAQGGTDTQYF
D gene: NA
V gene: TRBV4-1
J gene: TRBJ2-3
clone size: NA

CDR3 DNA: TGTGCCAGCAGTGACCCGCCGCCTGTAGAGCAGTACTTC
CDR3 protein: CASSDPPPVEQYF
D gene: NA
V gene: TRBV6-4
J gene: TRBJ2-7
clone size: NA

CDR3 DNA: TGTGCCAGCAGTCCCCTTAGGTACGAGCAGTACTTC
CDR3 protein: CASSPLRYEQYF
D gene: NA
V gene: TRBV28
J gene: TRBJ2-7
clone size: NA

CDR3 DNA: TGTGCCAGCAGCTTAGGAGCGGGAGATTTATCCTACGAGCAGTACTTC
CDR3 protein: CASSLGAGDLSYEQYF
D gene: TRBD2
V gene: TRBV11-2
J gene: TRBJ2-7
clone size: NA

CDR3 DNA: TGTGCCAGCGGGTGGGGGCGATCACCGAACACTGAAGCTTTCTTT
CDR3 protein: CASGWGRSPNTEAFF
D gene: NA
V gene: TRBV6-5
J gene: TRBJ1-1
clone size: NA

CDR3 DNA: TGCGCCAGCAGCTTGGGCAGAACTAATGAAAAACTGTTTTTT
CDR3 protein: CASSLGRTNEKLFF
D gene: NA
V gene: TRBV5-1
J gene: TRBJ1-4
clone size: once

CDR3 DNA: TGTGCCAGCAGTGAACAGACCTACGAGCAGTACTTC
CDR3 protein: CASSEQTYEQYF
D gene: NA
V gene: TRBV27
J gene: TRBJ2-7
clone size: once

CDR3 DNA: TGCGCCAGCAGCTTGGCTGGGGGGGAATACGAGCAGTACTTC
CDR3 protein: CASSLAGGEYEQYF
D gene: TRBD2
V gene: TRBV5-1
J gene: TRBJ2-7
clone size: NA

CDR3 DNA: TGTGCCAGCAGCTTAGCCACCTATCAGCCCCAGCATTTT
CDR3 protein: CASSLATYQPQHF
D gene: NA
V gene: TRBV7-2
J gene: TRBJ1-5
clone size: few

CDR3 DNA: TGTGCCAGCAGCTTAGGGATGGGTATTAGGTCCTACGAGCAGTACTTC
CDR3 protein: CASSLGMGIRSYEQYF
D gene: NA
V gene: TRBV11-2
J gene: TRBJ2-7
clone size: NA

CDR3 DNA: TGTGCCAGCAGCCGAAACTACGAGCAGTACTTC
CDR3 protein: CASSRNYEQYF
D gene: NA
V gene: TRBV5-4
J gene: TRBJ2-7
clone size: NA

CDR3 DNA: TGTGCCAGTAGGCCTAAGGGCCCCTTACGCATTTTGGGAAACACCATATATTTT
CDR3 protein: CASRPKGPLRILGNTIYF
D gene: NA
V gene: TRBV19
J gene: TRBJ1-3
clone size: NA